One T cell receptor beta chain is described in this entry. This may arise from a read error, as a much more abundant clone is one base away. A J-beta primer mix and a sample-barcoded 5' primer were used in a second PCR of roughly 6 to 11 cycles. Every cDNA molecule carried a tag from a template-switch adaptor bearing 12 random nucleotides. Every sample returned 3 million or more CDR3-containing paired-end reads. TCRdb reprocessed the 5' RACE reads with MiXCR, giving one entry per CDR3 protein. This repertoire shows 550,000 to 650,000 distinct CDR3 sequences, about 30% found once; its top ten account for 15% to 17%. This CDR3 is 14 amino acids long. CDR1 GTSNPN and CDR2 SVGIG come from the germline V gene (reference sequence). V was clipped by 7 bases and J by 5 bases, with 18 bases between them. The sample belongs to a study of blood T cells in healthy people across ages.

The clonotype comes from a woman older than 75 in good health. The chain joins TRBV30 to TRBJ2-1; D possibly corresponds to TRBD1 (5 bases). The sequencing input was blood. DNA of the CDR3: TGTGCCTCCGAGGACACAAGTACCGACAATGAGCAGTTCTTC. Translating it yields CASEDTSTDNEQFF.